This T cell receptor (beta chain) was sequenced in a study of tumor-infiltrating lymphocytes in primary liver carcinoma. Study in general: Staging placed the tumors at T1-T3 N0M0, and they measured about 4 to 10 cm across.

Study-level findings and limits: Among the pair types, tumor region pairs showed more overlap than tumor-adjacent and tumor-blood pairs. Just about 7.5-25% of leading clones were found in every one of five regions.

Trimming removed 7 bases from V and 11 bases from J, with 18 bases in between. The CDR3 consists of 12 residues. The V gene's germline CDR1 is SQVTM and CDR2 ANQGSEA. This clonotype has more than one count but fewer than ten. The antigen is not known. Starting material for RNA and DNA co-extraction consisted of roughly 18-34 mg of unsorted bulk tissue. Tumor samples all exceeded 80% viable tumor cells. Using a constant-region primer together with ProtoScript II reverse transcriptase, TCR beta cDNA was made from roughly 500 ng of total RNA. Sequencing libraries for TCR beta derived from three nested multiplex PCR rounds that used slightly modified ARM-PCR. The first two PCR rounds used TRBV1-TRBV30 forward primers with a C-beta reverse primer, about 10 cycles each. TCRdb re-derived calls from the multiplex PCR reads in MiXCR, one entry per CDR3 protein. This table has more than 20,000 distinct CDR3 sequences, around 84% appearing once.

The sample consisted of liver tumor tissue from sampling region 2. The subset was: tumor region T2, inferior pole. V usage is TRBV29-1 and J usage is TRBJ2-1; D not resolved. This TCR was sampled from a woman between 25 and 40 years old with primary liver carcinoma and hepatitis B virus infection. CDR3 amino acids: CSALRVYDKQFF. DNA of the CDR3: TGCAGCGCCCTAAGGGTCTACGATAAGCAGTTCTTC.